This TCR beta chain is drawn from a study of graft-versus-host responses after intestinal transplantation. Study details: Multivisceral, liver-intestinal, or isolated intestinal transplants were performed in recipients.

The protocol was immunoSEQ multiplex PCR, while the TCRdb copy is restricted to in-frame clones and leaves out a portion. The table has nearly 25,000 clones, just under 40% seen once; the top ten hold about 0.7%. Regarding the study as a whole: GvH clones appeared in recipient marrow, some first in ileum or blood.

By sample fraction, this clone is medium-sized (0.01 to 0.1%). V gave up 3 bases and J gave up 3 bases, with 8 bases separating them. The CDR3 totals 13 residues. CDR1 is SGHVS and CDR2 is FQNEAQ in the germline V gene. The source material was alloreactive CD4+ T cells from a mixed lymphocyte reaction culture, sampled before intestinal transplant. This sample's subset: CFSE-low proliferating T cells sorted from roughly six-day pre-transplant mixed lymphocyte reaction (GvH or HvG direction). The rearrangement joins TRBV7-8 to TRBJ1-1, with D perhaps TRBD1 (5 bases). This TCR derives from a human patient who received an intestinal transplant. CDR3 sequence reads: CASSFAGDTEAFF. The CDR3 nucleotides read TGTGCCAGCAGCTTTGCGGGGGACACTGAAGCTTTCTTT.